The 18 T cell receptor beta chains listed next were all sequenced from one sample in a study of tumor-infiltrating lymphocytes in primary liver carcinoma. The tissue used was unsorted bulk material of about 19-34 mg. RNA and DNA were co-extracted from it with the AllPrep DNA/RNA mini kit. A constant-region primer primed TCR beta cDNA synthesis from 400 to 600 ng of total RNA. TCR beta libraries came from three nested multiplex PCR rounds using slightly modified ARM-PCR. The first two PCR rounds, roughly 10 cycles each, used TRBV1-TRBV30 forward primers and a C-beta reverse primer. MiXCR, applied by TCRdb to the multiplex PCR reads, yields one record per CDR3 protein. The sample holds 70,000 to 95,000 distinct CDR3 sequences, 60% to 75% seen once. Sequenced sample: liver tumor tissue from sampling region 4. The subset here: tumor region T4, right-lateral pole. Every receptor here comes from a man between 40 and 49 years old with primary liver carcinoma and hepatitis B virus infection.

The table lists this clonotype with many counts. The chain combines TRBV5-1 with TRBJ2-5; D may be TRBD1 (6 bases). CDR3 length: 15 residues. The V and J ends lost 0 bases and 1 base respectively, with 10 bases between them. Per germline, CDR1 SGHRS and CDR2 YFSETQ. For the CDR3, the DNA is TGCGCCAGCAGCTTGGGCGGACAGCTCCAAGAGACCCAGTACTTC. Translated: CASSLGGQLQETQYF.

In this sample, this clonotype turned up a few times. V and J are TRBV30 and TRBJ1-1; the D gene is possibly TRBD1 (6 bases). The CDR3 runs to 13 residues. V was clipped by 3 bases and J by 8 bases, with 16 bases between them. Germline CDR1 is GTSNPN and CDR2 is SVGIG (reference sequence). CDR3 DNA sequence: TGTGCCTGGAGAGGGGGTTCGGATACCGAAGCTTTCTTT. It yields the protein CAWRGGSDTEAFF.

This clonotype was counted a few times. A clone one base away is much larger, so this may be a read error. CDR3 residues: CTSSDRATGQYF. CDR3 in DNA: TGTACCAGCAGTGACCGAGCCACGGGGCAGTACTTC. This chain links TRBV6-1 with TRBJ2-7; D remains unclear. The V gene's germline CDR1 is MNHNS and CDR2 SASEGT. The CDR3 totals 12 residues.

With respect to this clonotype: Germline and junction disagree at one end, which may indicate a read error. The chain links TRBV12-3 or TRBV12-4 to TRBJ2-1; the match to TRBD2 covers 7 bases. This CDR3 comprises 16 residues. CDR3 sequence: CASSMRSGNFYNELFF. In DNA, the CDR3 is TGTGCCAGCAGCATGCGAAGCGGGAACTTCTACAATGAGCTGTTCTTC.

This clonotype was found many times. The J gene is TRBJ2-3, the V gene TRBV12-3 or TRBV12-4; 10 nucleotides align to TRBD1. The CDR3 is made up of 13 amino acids. The V segment lost 7 bases and the J segment 6 bases; nucleotides outside the gene matches: 4. CDR3 sequence reads: CASNTGQGDTQYF. The CDR3 DNA reads as TGTGCCAGCAACACGGGACAGGGGGATACGCAGTATTTT.

Note on this clonotype: At one end, the junction sequence differs from germline, possibly due to a read error. The DNA of the CDR3 is TGTGCCAGCAGTTACGGGGATGGGAGATACGAGCAATACTTC. Its protein is CASSYGDGRYEQYF. The chain couples TRBV6-6 to TRBJ2-7, with D maybe TRBD2 (5 bases). The CDR3 has 14 amino acids. From germline, CDR1 is MNHNY and CDR2 SVGAGI (reference sequence).

With respect to this clonotype: This CDR3 is missing its conserved last phenylalanine or tryptophan, likely due to a read error. The chain is built from TRBV29-1 and TRBJ1-2, with TRBD1 matching over 9 bases. The CDR3 has 15 residues. V gave up 6 bases and J gave up 11 bases; unmatched junction bases: 19. Germline V lookup: CDR1 SQVTM, CDR2 ANQGSEA. The CDR3 here is CSVADRGSNIGGYTL. For the CDR3, the DNA is TGCAGCGTCGCGGACAGGGGCAGTAACATAGGGGGGTACACCTTA.

A few counts support this clonotype. The V call is TRBV5-1, the J call TRBJ2-3; D is uncertain. Germline assignment: CDR1 SGHRS and CDR2 YFSETQ. This CDR3 has 14 amino acids. V lost 1 base and J 2 bases, leaving 8 bases between the germline ends. The DNA for the CDR3 is TGCGCCAGCAGCTTGAACATTGTCACAGATACGCAGTATTTT. Residues: CASSLNIVTDTQYF.

This chain links TRBV24-1 with TRBJ2-7; D unclear. Trimming removed 5 bases at V and 0 bases at J, with 7 bases between. The CDR3 sequence is 13 residues long. CDR1 and CDR2 (germline): KGHDR, SFDVKD. The CDR3 sequence is CATSGASSYEQYF. The CDR3 bases are TGTGCCACCAGTGGCGCGAGCTCCTACGAGCAGTACTTC.

Of note for this clonotype: The missing conserved phenylalanine or tryptophan at the end of this CDR3 makes a read error likely. The J gene is TRBJ2-5, the V gene TRBV29-1; D gene ambiguous. V lost 2 bases and J 2 bases, leaving 9 bases between the germline ends. The germline gives CDR1 SQVTM, CDR2 ANQGSEA. CDR3 length: 13 residues. Here the CDR3 reads CSVEIPRQETQYI. CDR3 coding DNA: TGCAGCGTTGAAATCCCCAGACAAGAGACCCAGTACATC.

This clonotype was seen many times. V and J are TRBV29-1 and TRBJ2-1, with unresolved D. From germline, CDR1 is SQVTM and CDR2 ANQGSEA. The CDR3 covers 12 residues. V was trimmed by 3 bases and J by 6 bases, leaving 9 bases between them. DNA for the CDR3: TGCAGCGTTGATCAGGAATCCAATGAGCAGTTCTTC. Protein product: CSVDQESNEQFF.

Worth noting for this clonotype: One junction end does not reproduce the germline sequence, and a read error may be involved. V usage is TRBV11-2 and J usage is TRBJ1-4, with D hard to call. The CDR3 covers 18 residues. CDR1 is SGHAT, CDR2 FQNNGV, per germline. For the CDR3, the DNA is TGTGCCAGCAGCGCCGACCCCCGGGTTGGGCGATCTAATGAAAAACTGTTTTTC. This encodes CASSADPRVGRSNEKLFF.

About this clonotype: No conserved phenylalanine or tryptophan ends this CDR3, so it is likely a read error. This chain uses TRBV15 with TRBJ1-4, with a possible D match to TRBD1 (5 bases). V lost 5 bases to trimming and J lost 8 bases, with 18 bases between them. This CDR3 region has 15 residues. In germline, CDR1 is LNHNV, CDR2 YYDKDF (reference sequence). The CDR3 region is CATSLMGEGREKLFL. The CDR3 nucleotides read TGTGCCACCAGCCTGATGGGGGAAGGAAGGGAAAAACTGTTTTTA.

The chain couples TRBV5-1 to TRBJ1-2, with D possibly being TRBD1 (5 bases). Per germline, CDR1 SGHRS and CDR2 YFSETQ. V was shortened by 5 bases and J by 10 bases, with 30 bases between the two germline ends. The CDR3 extends over 17 amino acids. CDR3 DNA: TGCGCCAGCAGTCCCGACAGCCTCTTTCCCGCTATCGATGACTACACCTTC. This codes for CASSPDSLFPAIDDYTF.

Of note for this clonotype: Germline and junction disagree at one end, which may indicate a read error. This rearrangement joins TRBV6-4 to TRBJ2-3; TRBD2 agrees at 7 bases. The CDR3 sequence is 15 residues long. Germline CDR1 reads MRHNA; CDR2 reads SNTAGT. The CDR3 reads CVSSGISGSTDTQYF. CDR3 in DNA: TGTGTCAGCAGTGGGATTAGCGGGAGCACAGATACGCAGTATTTT.

The rearrangement joins TRBV14 to TRBJ2-1; D remains ambiguous. The J call may be wrong; the DNA end is better matched by TRBJ2-7. Germline V gene lookup returns CDR1 SGHDN and CDR2 FVKESK. CDR3 length equals 12 residues. The CDR3 loop is CASSRIYNEQYF. CDR3 nucleotides: TGTGCCAGCAGCCGGATCTACAATGAACAGTACTTC.

Notes on this clonotype: One junction end does not reproduce the germline sequence, and a read error may be involved. The J gene is TRBJ2-7, the V gene TRBV12-3 or TRBV12-4, with a weak D call TRBD2 (6 bases). The CDR3 sequence is 15 residues long. CDR3 nucleotide sequence: TGTGCCAGCACCGAACCGGGACTGGTTTTATACGAGCAATACTTC. Translating it yields CASTEPGLVLYEQYF.

As to this clonotype: At one boundary the junction diverges from the germline segment, which might be a read error. The CDR3 loop reads CASSGPGTEHAGEPFF. In DNA, the CDR3 is TGTGCCAGCAGTGGTCCCGGGACAGAGCACGCCGGGGAGCCGTTTTTT. The chain carries TRBV6-4 and TRBJ2-2; 7 bases align to TRBD1. This CDR3 comprises 16 residues. The germline gives CDR1 MRHNA, CDR2 SNTAGT.